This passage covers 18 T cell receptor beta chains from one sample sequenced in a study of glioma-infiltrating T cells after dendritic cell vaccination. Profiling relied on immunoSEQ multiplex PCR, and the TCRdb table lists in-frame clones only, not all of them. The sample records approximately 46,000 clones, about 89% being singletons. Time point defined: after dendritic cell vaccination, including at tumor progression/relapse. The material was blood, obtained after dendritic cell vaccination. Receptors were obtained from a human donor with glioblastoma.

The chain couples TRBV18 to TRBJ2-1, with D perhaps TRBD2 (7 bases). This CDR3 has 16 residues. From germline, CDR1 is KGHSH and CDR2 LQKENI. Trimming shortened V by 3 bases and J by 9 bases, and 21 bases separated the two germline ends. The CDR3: CASSPPTRSGGTEQFF. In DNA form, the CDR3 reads TGTGCCAGCTCACCCCCCACGAGGTCGGGGGGCACTGAGCAGTTCTTC. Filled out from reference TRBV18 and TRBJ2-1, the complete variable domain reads NAGVMQNPRHLVRRRGQEARLRCSPMKGHSHVYWYRQLPEEGLKFMVYLQKENIIDESGMPKERFSAEFPKEGPSILRIQQVVRGDSAAYFCASSPPTRSGGTEQFFGPGTRLTVL.

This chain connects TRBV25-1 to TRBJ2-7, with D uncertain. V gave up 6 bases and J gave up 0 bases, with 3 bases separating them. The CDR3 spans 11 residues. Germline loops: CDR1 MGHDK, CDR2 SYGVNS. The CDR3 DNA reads TGTGCCAGCAGCATCTCCTACGAGCAGTACTTC. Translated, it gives CASSISYEQYF.

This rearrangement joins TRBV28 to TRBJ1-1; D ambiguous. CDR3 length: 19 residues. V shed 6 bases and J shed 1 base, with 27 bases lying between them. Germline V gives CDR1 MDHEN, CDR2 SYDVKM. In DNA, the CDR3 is TGTGCCAGCAGACGTCGTTTGGGCCAGACCCTCCATGGGAACACTGAAGCTTTCTTT. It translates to CASRRRLGQTLHGNTEAFF.

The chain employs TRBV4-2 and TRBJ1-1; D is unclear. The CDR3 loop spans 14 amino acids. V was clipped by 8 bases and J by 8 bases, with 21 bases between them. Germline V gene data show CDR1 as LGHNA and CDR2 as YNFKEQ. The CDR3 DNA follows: TGTGCCAGCCGCTCGTGGCGGCGGTTCGAAGAAGCTTTCTTT. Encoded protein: CASRSWRRFEEAFF.

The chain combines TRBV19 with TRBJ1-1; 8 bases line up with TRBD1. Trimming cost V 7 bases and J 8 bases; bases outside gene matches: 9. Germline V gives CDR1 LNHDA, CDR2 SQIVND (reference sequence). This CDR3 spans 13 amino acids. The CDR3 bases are TGTGCCAGTAAACTGACAGGGGCGGTGGAAGCTTTCTTT. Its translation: CASKLTGAVEAFF.

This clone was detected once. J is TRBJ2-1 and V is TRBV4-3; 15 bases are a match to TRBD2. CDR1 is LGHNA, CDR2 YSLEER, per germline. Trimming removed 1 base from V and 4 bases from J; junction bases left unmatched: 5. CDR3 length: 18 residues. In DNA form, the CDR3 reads TGCGCCAGCAGCCAAGCCGGGACTAGCGGGAGGTTTTACAATGAGCAGTTCTTC. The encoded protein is CASSQAGTSGRFYNEQFF.

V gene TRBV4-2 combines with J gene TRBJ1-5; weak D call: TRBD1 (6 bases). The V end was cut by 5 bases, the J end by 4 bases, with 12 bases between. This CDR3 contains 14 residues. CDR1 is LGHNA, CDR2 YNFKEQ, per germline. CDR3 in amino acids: CASSDGTSNQPQHF. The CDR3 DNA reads TGTGCCAGCAGCGACGGGACAAGTAATCAGCCCCAGCATTTT.

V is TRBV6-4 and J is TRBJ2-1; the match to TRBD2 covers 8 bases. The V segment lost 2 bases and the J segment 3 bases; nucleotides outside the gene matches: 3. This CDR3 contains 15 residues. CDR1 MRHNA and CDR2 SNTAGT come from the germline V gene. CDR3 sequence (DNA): TGTGCCAGCAGTGACGGTAGCGGGAACTACAATGAGCAGTTCTTC. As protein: CASSDGSGNYNEQFF.

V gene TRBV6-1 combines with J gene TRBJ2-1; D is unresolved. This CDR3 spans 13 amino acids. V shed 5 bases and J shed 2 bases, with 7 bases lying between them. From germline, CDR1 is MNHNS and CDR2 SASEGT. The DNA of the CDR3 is TGTGCCAGCAGTCACCTAACCTACAATGAGCAGTTCTTC. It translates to CASSHLTYNEQFF.

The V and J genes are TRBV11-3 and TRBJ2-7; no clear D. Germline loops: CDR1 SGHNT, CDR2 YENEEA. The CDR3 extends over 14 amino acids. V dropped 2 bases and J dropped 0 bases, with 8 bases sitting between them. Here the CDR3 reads CASSLSSDSYEQYF. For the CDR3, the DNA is TGTGCCAGCAGCTTATCGAGTGACTCCTACGAGCAGTACTTC.

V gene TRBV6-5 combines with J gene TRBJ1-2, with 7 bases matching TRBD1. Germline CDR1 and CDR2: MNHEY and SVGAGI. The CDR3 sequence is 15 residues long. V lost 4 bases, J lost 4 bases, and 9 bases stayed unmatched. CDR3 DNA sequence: TGTGCCAGCAGTTCCGTTAATACAGGGGCCTATGGCTACACCTTC. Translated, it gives CASSSVNTGAYGYTF.

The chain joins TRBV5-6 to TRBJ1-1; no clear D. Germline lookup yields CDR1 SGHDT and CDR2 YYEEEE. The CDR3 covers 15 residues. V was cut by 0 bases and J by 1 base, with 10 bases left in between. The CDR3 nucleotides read TGTGCCAGCAGCTTGGTGCAGGTAACGAACACTGAAGCTTTCTTT. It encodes CASSLVQVTNTEAFF.

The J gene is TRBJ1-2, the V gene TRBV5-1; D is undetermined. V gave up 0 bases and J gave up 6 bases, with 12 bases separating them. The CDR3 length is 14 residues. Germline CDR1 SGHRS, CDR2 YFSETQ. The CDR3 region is CASSLGSATNGYTF. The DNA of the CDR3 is TGCGCCAGCAGCTTGGGGTCGGCCACTAATGGCTACACCTTC.

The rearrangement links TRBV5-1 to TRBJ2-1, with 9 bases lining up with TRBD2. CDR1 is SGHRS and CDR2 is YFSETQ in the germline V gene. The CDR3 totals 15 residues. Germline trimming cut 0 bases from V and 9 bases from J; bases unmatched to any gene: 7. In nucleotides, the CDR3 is TGCGCCAGCAGCTTGGCTCCTAGCGGGAATGCTGAGCAGTTCTTC. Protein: CASSLAPSGNAEQFF. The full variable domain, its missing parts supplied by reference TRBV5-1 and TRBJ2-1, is KAGVTQTPRYLIKTRGQQVTLSCSPISGHRSVSWYQQTPGQGLQFLFEYFSETQRNKGNFPGRFSGRQFSNSRSEMNVSTLELGDSALYLCASSLAPSGNAEQFFGPGTRLTVL.

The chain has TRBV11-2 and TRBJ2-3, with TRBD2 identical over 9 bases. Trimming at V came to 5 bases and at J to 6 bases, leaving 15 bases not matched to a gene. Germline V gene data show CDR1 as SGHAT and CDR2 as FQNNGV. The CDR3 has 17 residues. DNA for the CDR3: TGTGCCAGCAGCCTTAGTGTGGGTAGCGGGAGTACGGATACGCAGTATTTT. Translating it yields CASSLSVGSGSTDTQYF. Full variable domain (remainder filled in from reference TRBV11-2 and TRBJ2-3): EAGVAQSPRYKIIEKRQSVAFWCNPISGHATLYWYQQILGQGPKLLIQFQNNGVVDDSQLPKDRFSAERLKGVDSTLKIQPAKLEDSAVYLCASSLSVGSGSTDTQYFGPGTRLTVL.

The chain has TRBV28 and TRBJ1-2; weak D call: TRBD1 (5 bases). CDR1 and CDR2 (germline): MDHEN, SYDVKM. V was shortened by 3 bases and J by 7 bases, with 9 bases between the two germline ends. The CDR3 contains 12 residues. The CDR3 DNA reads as TGTGCCAGCAGTTTGGGAGGGACTGGCTACACCTTC. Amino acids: CASSLGGTGYTF.

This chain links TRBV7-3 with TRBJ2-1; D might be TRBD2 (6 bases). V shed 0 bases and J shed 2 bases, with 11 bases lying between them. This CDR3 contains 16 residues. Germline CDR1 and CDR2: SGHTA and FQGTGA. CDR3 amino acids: CASSLTSGGTYNEQFF. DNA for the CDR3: TGTGCCAGCAGCTTAACCTCCGGGGGAACCTACAATGAGCAGTTCTTC.

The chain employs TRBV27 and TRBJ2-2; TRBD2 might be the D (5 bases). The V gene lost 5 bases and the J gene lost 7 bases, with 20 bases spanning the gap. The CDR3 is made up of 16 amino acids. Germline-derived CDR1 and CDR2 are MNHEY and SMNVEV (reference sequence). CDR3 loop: CASSLRTGKPGGELFF. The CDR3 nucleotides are TGTGCCAGCAGTCTCCGGACGGGAAAGCCGGGCGGGGAGCTGTTTTTT.